The T cell receptor (beta chain) described here comes from a study of blood T cells in healthy people across ages. Ten or more counts support this clonotype. Its antigen is unknown. The second PCR ran roughly 6 to 11 cycles with a sample-barcoded 5' primer and J-beta primers. TCRdb recomputed calls from the 5' RACE reads with MiXCR, one row per CDR3 protein. The sample shows some 790,000 distinct CDR3 sequences, 29% of them seen only once. Isolation of PBMCs gave at least 7 million cells per sample. V gave up 8 bases and J gave up 7 bases, with 17 bases separating them. CDR1 is MNHEY, CDR2 SVGAGI, per germline. CDR3 length: 13 amino acids. Study results and caveats: Unsorted PBMC material precluded a definitive naive versus antigen-experienced comparison.

The material sequenced was blood. The genes are TRBV6-5 and TRBJ1-1; D gene unclear. This sequence was found in a woman of 80 years or more in good health. CDR3 in DNA: TGTGCCAGCTGCACGACCGGGCGCTATGAAGCTTTCTTT. Amino acids: CASCTTGRYEAFF.